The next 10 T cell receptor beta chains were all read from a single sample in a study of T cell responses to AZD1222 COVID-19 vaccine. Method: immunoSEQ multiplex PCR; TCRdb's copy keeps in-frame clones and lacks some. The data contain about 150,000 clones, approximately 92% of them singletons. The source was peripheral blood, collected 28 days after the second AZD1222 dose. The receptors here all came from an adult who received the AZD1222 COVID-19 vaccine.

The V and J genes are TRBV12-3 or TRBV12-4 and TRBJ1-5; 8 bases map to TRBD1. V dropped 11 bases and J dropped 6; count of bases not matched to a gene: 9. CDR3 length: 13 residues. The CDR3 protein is CALGRGRPQPQHF. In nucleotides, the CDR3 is TGTGCCCTGGGCAGGGGGCGCCCTCAGCCCCAGCATTTT.

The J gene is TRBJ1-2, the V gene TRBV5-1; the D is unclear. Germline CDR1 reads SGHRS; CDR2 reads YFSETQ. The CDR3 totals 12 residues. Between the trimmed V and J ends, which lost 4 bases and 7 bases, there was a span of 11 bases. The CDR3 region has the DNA TGCGCCAGCAGCCCGGAGTCATCTGGCTACACCTTC. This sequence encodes CASSPESSGYTF.

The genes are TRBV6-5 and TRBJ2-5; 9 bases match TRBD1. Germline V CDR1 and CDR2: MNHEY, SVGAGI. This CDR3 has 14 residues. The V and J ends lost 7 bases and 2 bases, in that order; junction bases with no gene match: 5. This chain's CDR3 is CASNGQGLQETQYF. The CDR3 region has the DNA TGTGCCAGCAACGGACAGGGGCTACAAGAGACCCAGTACTTC.

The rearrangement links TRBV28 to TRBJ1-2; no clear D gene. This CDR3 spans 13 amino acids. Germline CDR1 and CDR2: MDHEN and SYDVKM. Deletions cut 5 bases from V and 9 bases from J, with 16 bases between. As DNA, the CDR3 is TGTGCCAGCAGTCCAACCCCCTTTGGGAGCTACACCTTC. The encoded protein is CASSPTPFGSYTF.

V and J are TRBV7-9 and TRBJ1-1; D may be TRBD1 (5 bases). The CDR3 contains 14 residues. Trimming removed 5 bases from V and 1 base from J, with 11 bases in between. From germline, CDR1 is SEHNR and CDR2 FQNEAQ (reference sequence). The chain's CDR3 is CASSPPQGNTEAFF. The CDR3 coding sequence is TGTGCCAGCAGCCCCCCTCAGGGGAACACTGAAGCTTTCTTT. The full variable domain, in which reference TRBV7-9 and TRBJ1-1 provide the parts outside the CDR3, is DTGVSQNPRHKITKRGQNVTFRCDPISEHNRLYWYRQTLGQGPEFLTYFQNEAQLEKSRLLSDRFSAERPKGSFSTLEIQRTEQGDSAMYLCASSPPQGNTEAFFGQGTRLTVV.

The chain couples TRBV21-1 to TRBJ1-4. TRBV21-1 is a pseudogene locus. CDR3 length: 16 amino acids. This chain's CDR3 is CASSKVFGATNEKLFF. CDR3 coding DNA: TGTGCCAGCAGCAAAGTTTTCGGTGCAACTAATGAAAAACTGTTTTTT.

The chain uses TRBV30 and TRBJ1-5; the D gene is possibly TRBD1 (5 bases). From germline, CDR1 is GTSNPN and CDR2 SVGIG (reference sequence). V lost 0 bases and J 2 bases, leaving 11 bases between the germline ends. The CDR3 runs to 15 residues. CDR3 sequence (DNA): TGTGCCTGGAGTGTACGGGGGTATGGCAATCAGCCCCAGCATTTT. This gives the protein CAWSVRGYGNQPQHF.

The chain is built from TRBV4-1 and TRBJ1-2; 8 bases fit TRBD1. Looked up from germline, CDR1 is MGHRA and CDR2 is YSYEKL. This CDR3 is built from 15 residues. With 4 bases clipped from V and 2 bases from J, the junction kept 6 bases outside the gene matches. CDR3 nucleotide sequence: TGCGCCAGCAGCCGCGGACAGGGAGGGAACTATGGCTACACCTTC. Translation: CASSRGQGGNYGYTF.

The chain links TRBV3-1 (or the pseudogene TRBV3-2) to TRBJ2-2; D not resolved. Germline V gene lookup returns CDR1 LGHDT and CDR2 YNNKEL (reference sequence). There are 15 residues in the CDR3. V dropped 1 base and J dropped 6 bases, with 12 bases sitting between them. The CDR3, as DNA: TGTGCCAGCAGCCAAGTTTGGGCGAGCCCCGGGGAGCTGTTTTTT. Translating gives CASSQVWASPGELFF.

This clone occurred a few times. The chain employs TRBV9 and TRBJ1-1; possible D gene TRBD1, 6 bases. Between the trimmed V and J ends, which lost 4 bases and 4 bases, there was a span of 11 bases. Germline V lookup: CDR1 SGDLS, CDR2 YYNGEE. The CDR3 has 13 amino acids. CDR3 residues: CASSKQGFTEAFF. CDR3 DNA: TGTGCCAGCAGCAAACAGGGTTTCACTGAAGCTTTCTTT.